A single sample gave rise to the 32 T cell receptor beta chains below, sequenced in a study of blood T cell repertoires in COVID-19. Only in-frame clones appear in the TCRdb table, and some are missing; sequencing was by immunoSEQ multiplex PCR. Altogether about 480,000 clones are present, roughly 91% being singletons, with the ten largest covering around 4.5%. Input material: peripheral blood. All receptors derive from a woman younger than 45 with acute or convalescent COVID-19.

The chain uses TRBV5-6 and TRBJ2-5, with 7 bases lining up with TRBD2. The length of the CDR3 is 18 residues. Germline values: CDR1 SGHDT, CDR2 YYEEEE. J lost 2 bases, V lost 2 bases, and 15 bases had no gene match. The CDR3 DNA reads as TGTGCCAGCAGCTTAGTGACGAGGGCTAGCGGAAATCAAGAGACCCAGTACTTC. This translates into CASSLVTRASGNQETQYF.

V is TRBV10-3 and J is TRBJ2-7, with TRBD2 matching over 7 bases. Germline V CDR1 and CDR2: ENHRY, SYGVKD. The CDR3 length is 13 residues. After removal of 6 bases from V and 8 bases from J, the junction contained 10 bases not matched to a gene. CDR3 sequence reads: CAIRTMGRDQQYF. The DNA of the CDR3 is TGTGCCATCAGGACGATGGGGAGGGACCAGCAGTACTTC.

The V and J genes are TRBV5-5 and TRBJ2-4, with D unclear. V gave up 3 bases and J gave up 6 bases, with 10 bases separating them. This CDR3 is 13 amino acids long. The germline CDR1 and CDR2 sequences are SGHKS and YYEKEE (reference sequence). The CDR3 protein is CASSSVLRNIQYF. For the CDR3, the DNA is TGTGCCAGCAGCTCTGTTTTGAGAAACATTCAGTACTTC.

The chain links TRBV4-1 to TRBJ2-1, with 10 nucleotides matching TRBD2. CDR1 is MGHRA, CDR2 YSYEKL, per germline. The CDR3 consists of 14 residues. V shed 0 bases, J shed 13 bases, and the junction held 6 bases outside the gene matches. CDR3 sequence: CASSQDPTSGAQFF. CDR3 bases: TGCGCCAGCAGCCAAGACCCTACTAGCGGGGCTCAGTTCTTC.

This chain uses TRBV27 with TRBJ2-5; TRBD2 aligns across 10 bases. The germline gives CDR1 MNHEY, CDR2 SMNVEV (reference sequence). CDR3 size: 15 residues. V shed 6 bases and J 5 bases; nucleotides not matched to a gene: 9. CDR3 amino acids: CASRTGLAGVETQYF. CDR3 DNA sequence: TGTGCCAGCAGGACCGGGCTAGCGGGGGTGGAGACCCAGTACTTC.

The J gene is TRBJ2-1, the V gene TRBV5-1; tentatively, D is TRBD2 (5 bases). CDR3 length: 11 amino acids. From germline, CDR1 is SGHRS and CDR2 YFSETQ. The V end lost 2 bases, the J end lost 10 bases, and 7 bases lay between the germline ends. CDR3 in amino acids: CASSFGLEQFF. The CDR3 bases are TGCGCCAGCAGCTTTGGACTCGAGCAGTTCTTC.

Notes on this clone: Its ends do not fully match the called genes, so a read error is possible. This CDR3 is CARSGGRGGTGELFF. As DNA, the CDR3 is TGCGCCAGAAGTGGGGGCAGGGGTGGGACCGGGGAGCTGTTTTTT. This chain uses TRBV10-1 with TRBJ2-2; D is perhaps TRBD1 (6 bases). Per the germline V gene, CDR1 is WNHNN and CDR2 is SYGVQD (reference sequence). The CDR3 has 15 residues.

CDR3 amino acids: CASSSLPTNEKLFF. In DNA form, the CDR3 reads TGCGCCAGCAGCTCCCTCCCCACTAATGAAAAACTGTTTTTT. The rearrangement uses TRBV5-1 and TRBJ1-4; no definite D call. Looked up from germline, CDR1 is SGHRS and CDR2 is YFSETQ. V was trimmed by 3 bases and J by 2 bases, leaving 8 bases between them. The CDR3 is 14 residues long.

This clone turned up a few times. V is TRBV19 and J is TRBJ2-1, with 9 bases aligning to TRBD2. Per the germline V gene, CDR1 is LNHDA and CDR2 is SQIVND (reference sequence). The CDR3 consists of 15 residues. V shed 1 base, J shed 10 bases, and the junction held 8 bases outside the gene matches. The CDR3 region has the DNA TGTGCCAGTAGTATAGCCGCGGGACTAGCTTCCGAGCAGTTCTTC. Its protein product is CASSIAAGLASEQFF. Supplemented by reference TRBV19 and TRBJ2-1, the full variable domain reads DGGITQSPKYLFRKEGQNVTLSCEQNLNHDAMYWYRQDPGQGLRLIYYSQIVNDFQKGDIAEGYSVSREKKESFPLTVTSAQKNPTAFYLCASSIAAGLASEQFFGPGTRLTVL.

On this clone: The sample contains more than one DNA sequence encoding this CDR3. V usage is TRBV15 and J usage is TRBJ2-7; TRBD1 aligns across 7 bases. The CDR3 is 14 residues long. V shed 4 bases and J 2 bases; nucleotides not matched to a gene: 5. Germline CDR1 is LNHNV and CDR2 is YYDKDF (reference sequence). The CDR3 DNA reads TGTGCCACCAGCATCTACAGGGGCGCCTACGAGCAGTACTTC. It translates to CATSIYRGAYEQYF. The variable domain in full, completed from reference TRBV15 and TRBJ2-7, reads DAMVIQNPRYQVTQFGKPVTLSCSQTLNHNVMYWYQQKSSQAPKLLFHYYDKDFNNEADTPDNFQSRRPNTSFCFLDIRSPGLGDTAMYLCATSIYRGAYEQYFGPGTRLTVT.

The chain is built from TRBV6-1 and TRBJ2-3; D might be TRBD2 (6 bases). The CDR3 totals 16 residues. Trimming pared 2 bases from V and 2 bases from J, leaving 14 bases between. Germline V gives CDR1 MNHNS, CDR2 SASEGT. The CDR3: CASSEYRDLITDTQYF. The CDR3, as DNA: TGTGCCAGCAGTGAATACCGGGACTTAATCACAGATACGCAGTATTTT.

The chain links TRBV2 to TRBJ1-1; 10 bases align to TRBD1. The germline V gene has CDR1 SNHLY and CDR2 FYNNEI. Germline trimming cut 7 bases from V and 5 bases from J; bases unmatched to any gene: 7. The CDR3 totals 14 residues. Here the CDR3 DNA reads TGTGCCAGCATTCGGGACAGGGGACAGACTGAAGCTTTCTTT. This encodes CASIRDRGQTEAFF.

The V call is TRBV5-4, the J call TRBJ2-1, with D hard to call. V lost 4 bases to trimming and J lost 3 bases, with 8 bases between them. The CDR3 contains 13 residues. Germline V gene lookup returns CDR1 SGHNT and CDR2 YYREEE (reference sequence). CDR3 nucleotide sequence: TGTGCCAGCAGCCACGAGGACTACAATGAGCAGTTCTTC. Encoded protein: CASSHEDYNEQFF.

As to this clone: The same CDR3 can be traced to other DNA sequences in this sample. The rearrangement uses TRBV6-1 and TRBJ2-7, with D uncertain. Germline V CDR1 and CDR2: MNHNS, SASEGT. The V end was cut by 0 bases, the J end by 3 bases, with 6 bases between. This CDR3 has 13 residues. The CDR3: CASSEALGYEQYF. DNA of the CDR3: TGTGCCAGCAGTGAAGCGCTAGGCTACGAGCAGTACTTC.

CDR3 amino acids: CASRRTQTGFNEKLFF. CDR3 DNA: TGTGCCAGCCGACGAACACAGACAGGGTTTAATGAAAAACTGTTTTTT. The chain joins TRBV7-8 to TRBJ1-4; 7 positions agree with TRBD1. V was pared by 8 bases and J by 4 bases, with 13 bases of the junction left unmatched. The CDR3 runs 16 residues. CDR1 and CDR2 from the germline V gene are SGHVS and FQNEAQ.

The J gene is TRBJ1-5, the V gene TRBV5-1; 7 bases line up with TRBD1. In germline, CDR1 is SGHRS, CDR2 YFSETQ. With 2 bases clipped from V and 4 bases from J, the junction kept 6 bases outside the gene matches. The CDR3 runs 15 residues. The CDR3, as DNA: TGCGCCAGCAGCTTAGAGGGGACAGCGAATCAGCCCCAGCATTTT. It translates to CASSLEGTANQPQHF.

The CDR3: CAWSVADSNYGYTF. Here the CDR3 DNA reads TGTGCCTGGAGTGTAGCGGACAGTAACTATGGCTACACCTTC. The chain couples TRBV30 to TRBJ1-2, with TRBD1 as a possible D gene (6 bases). Per the germline V gene, CDR1 is GTSNPN and CDR2 is SVGIG (reference sequence). The CDR3 contains 14 residues. The germline V and J ends were trimmed by 0 bases and 1 base, with 9 bases remaining between them.

This clone was picked up one time. The chain links TRBV5-1 to TRBJ1-1; the D is unclear. Trimming took off 5 bases at V and 1 base at J, with 15 bases between the two ends. Germline assignment: CDR1 SGHRS and CDR2 YFSETQ. The CDR3 contains 15 residues. The CDR3 coding sequence is TGCGCCAGCAGGTCGGAACAGATAGAGAACACTGAAGCTTTCTTT. Translating it yields CASRSEQIENTEAFF.

The chain couples TRBV28 to TRBJ2-3; TRBD2 is a possible D gene (6 bases). The CDR3 has 13 residues. The germline CDR1 and CDR2 sequences are MDHEN and SYDVKM. V lost 5 bases and J 2 bases, leaving 8 bases between the germline ends. Here the CDR3 DNA reads TGTGCCAGCAGTCAGGACTACACAGATACGCAGTATTTT. Protein: CASSQDYTDTQYF.

The chain has TRBV3-1 (or the pseudogene TRBV3-2) and TRBJ2-3; TRBD2 matches 12 bases. J gave up 0 bases and V 0 bases, and 10 bases lay outside the gene matches. This CDR3 is 20 amino acids long. The germline V gene encodes CDR1 LGHDT and CDR2 YNNKEL (reference sequence). The CDR3 DNA sequence: TGTGCCAGCAGCCAAGATATGGCTAGCGGGGGGGCGCAGAGCACAGATACGCAGTATTTT. It translates to CASSQDMASGGAQSTDTQYF.

CDR3 amino acids: CASSQVSGYNEQFF. In DNA, the CDR3 is TGTGCCAGCAGCCAAGTCTCCGGTTACAATGAGCAGTTCTTC. This chain uses TRBV3-1 (or the pseudogene TRBV3-2) with TRBJ2-1; D not resolved. This CDR3 has 14 amino acids. CDR1 LGHDT and CDR2 YNNKEL come from the germline V gene (reference sequence). V dropped 1 base and J dropped 4 bases, with 8 bases sitting between them.

Points on this clone: One junction end does not reproduce the germline sequence, and a read error may be involved. The chain carries TRBV5-1 and TRBJ2-5; 8 positions match TRBD2. CDR3 size: 16 residues. The germline V gene has CDR1 SGHRS and CDR2 YFSETQ. The CDR3 sequence: CARSFGAGGGRETQYF. The DNA for the CDR3 is TGCGCCCGCAGCTTCGGGGCCGGGGGGGGCCGGGAGACCCAGTACTTC.

J is TRBJ2-4 and V is TRBV11-1; 9 nucleotides agree with TRBD1. The CDR3 sequence is 15 residues long. CDR1 and CDR2 (germline): SGHAT, FQDESV (reference sequence). Trimming took 5 bases from V and 9 from J; bases not matched to a gene: 11. CDR3 in amino acids: CASSVHRDRAGIQYF. The CDR3, as DNA: TGTGCCAGCAGCGTTCATCGGGACAGGGCAGGCATTCAGTACTTC.

This clone appeared a few times. The chain carries TRBV19 and TRBJ2-3; TRBD1 aligns across 9 bases. Per germline, CDR1 LNHDA and CDR2 SQIVND (reference sequence). The CDR3 runs 17 residues. V trimming: 4 bases; J trimming: 4 bases; junction bases outside the gene matches: 12. The CDR3: CASSKTITGGEADTQYF. CDR3 sequence (DNA): TGTGCCAGTAGTAAAACCATTACAGGGGGCGAGGCAGATACGCAGTATTTT.

This chain links TRBV6-2 or TRBV6-3 with TRBJ2-1; D gene uncertain. CDR3 length: 15 residues. Trimming pared 2 bases from V and 9 bases from J, leaving 17 bases between. CDR1 is MNHEY, CDR2 SVGEGT, per germline. Here the CDR3 reads CASSYTDFPISEQFF. The CDR3 DNA sequence: TGTGCCAGCAGTTACACCGATTTCCCAATCAGTGAGCAGTTCTTC.

The chain recombines TRBV18 with TRBJ2-3; D uncertain. The germline V gene has CDR1 KGHSH and CDR2 LQKENI. This CDR3 is 14 amino acids long. Between the trimmed V and J ends, which lost 1 base and 2 bases, there was a span of 7 bases. The CDR3 protein is CASSPQSTTDTQYF. CDR3 sequence (DNA): TGTGCCAGCTCACCACAATCTACCACAGATACGCAGTATTTT.

This chain connects TRBV9 to TRBJ2-3; possibly TRBD1 for D (5 bases). Germline CDR1 is SGDLS and CDR2 is YYNGEE. The CDR3 runs 15 residues. The V and J ends lost 0 bases and 1 base respectively, with 9 bases between them. The CDR3 is CASSVEGPGTDTQYF. CDR3 nucleotide sequence: TGTGCCAGCAGCGTAGAGGGGCCGGGCACAGATACGCAGTATTTT.

This chain joins TRBV2 and TRBJ1-3; D remains unclear. V shed 3 bases and J shed 1 base, with 16 bases lying between them. Germline loops: CDR1 SNHLY, CDR2 FYNNEI. The CDR3 is 17 residues long. The CDR3 sequence is CASSDLSGRGSGNTIYF. For the CDR3, the DNA is TGTGCCAGCAGTGATTTGTCAGGTCGGGGATCTGGAAACACCATATATTTT.

The CDR3 bases are TGTGCCAGCAGCCCGGGACTAGCGGGAGACGCACGCAGGGATACGCAGTATTTT. This codes for CASSPGLAGDARRDTQYF. The chain couples TRBV7-2 to TRBJ2-3, with 14 bases identical to TRBD2. V was clipped by 5 bases and J by 6 bases; unmatched bases: 13. CDR1 and CDR2 (germline): SGHTA, FQGNSA. The CDR3 is made up of 18 amino acids.

The CDR3 DNA sequence: TGTGCCAGCAGGGGGGGAAGGATGCCAGATACGCAGTATTTT. Translation: CASRGGRMPDTQYF. The rearrangement uses TRBV27 and TRBJ2-3, with a tentative D call TRBD2 (6 bases). Germline CDR1 is MNHEY and CDR2 is SMNVEV (reference sequence). There are 14 residues in the CDR3. Trimming pared 6 bases from V and 4 bases from J, leaving 14 bases between.

This rearrangement joins TRBV6-6 to TRBJ1-4; TRBD1 agrees at 8 bases. CDR1 is MNHNY, CDR2 SVGAGI, per germline (reference sequence). CDR3 size: 14 residues. V shed 6 bases and J 4 bases; nucleotides not matched to a gene: 4. CDR3 nucleotides: TGTGCCAGCAGACGACAGGGGCTTAATGAAAAACTGTTTTTT. Protein product: CASRRQGLNEKLFF.

The genes are TRBV9 and TRBJ2-1; perhaps TRBD2 as D (5 bases). Germline V gene lookup returns CDR1 SGDLS and CDR2 YYNGEE. The CDR3 is 17 residues long. V lost 0 bases, J lost 1 base, and 14 bases lay in between. CDR3 coding DNA: TGTGCCAGCAGCGTAGGCGGGTTCACCTCGTCCTACAATGAGCAGTTCTTC. Its protein is CASSVGGFTSSYNEQFF.